This TCR beta chain was sequenced for a study of blood T cells in healthy people across ages. This CDR3 is built from 17 residues. The V gene end was trimmed by 4 bases and the J gene end by 4 bases; junction bases not matched to a gene: 10. The germline CDR1 and CDR2 sequences are SEHNR and FQNEAQ (reference sequence). Combining a sample-barcoded 5' primer with a J-beta primer mix, a second PCR ran for roughly 7 to 12 cycles. TCRdb reprocessed the 5' RACE reads via MiXCR and lists one record per CDR3 protein. Of 1.5 million to 2 million distinct CDR3 sequences in the sample, around 35% were seen once.

The receptor was isolated from a woman aged 25 to 39 in good health. The V and J genes are TRBV7-9 and TRBJ2-1, with 10 bases lining up with TRBD2. The sequencing input was blood. Written as DNA, the CDR3 is TGTGCCAGCAGCTCGGTGCCTGGAGCGGGGGGGTACAATGAGCAGTTCTTC. Residues: CASSSVPGAGGYNEQFF.